This T cell receptor (beta chain) was recovered during a study of T cell responses to AZD1222 COVID-19 vaccine. Notes on the study in general: Spike-specific TCR breadth and depth were elevated following two AZD1222 doses. Sampled repertoires all dated from after the peak T cell response. The donor cohort was predominantly white British with a female majority, and clonal diversity may have been underestimated. Seropositive status at baseline applied to only 6 or 7 AZD1222 recipients.

CDR1 and CDR2 (germline): SGDLS, YYNGEE. The J segment lost 7 bases and the V segment lost 2 bases, leaving 5 bases of the junction unmatched. The CDR3 length is 15 residues. The data were produced by immunoSEQ multiplex PCR, yet TCRdb's version contains in-frame clones alone and is incomplete. The table has about 85,000 clones, roughly 88% seen once. This clone occurred a few times. Its cognate antigen is unknown. This TCR was recovered from an adult in good health. V gene TRBV9 combines with J gene TRBJ1-6; TRBD1 matches 8 bases. Sequencing used peripheral blood, obtained on day 0 of MenACWY control vaccination. The DNA of the CDR3 is TGTGCCAGCAGCGTCGGACAGGGACACAATTCACCCCTCCACTTT. It specifies CASSVGQGHNSPLHF.